Below, 3 T cell receptor beta chains from the same sample are listed, as sequenced in a study of T cell responses to AZD1222 COVID-19 vaccine. Profiled with immunoSEQ multiplex PCR; TCRdb holds only in-frame clones, not every one. The top ten hold approximately 8% of the sample, which has about 93,000 clones, 80% to 90% seen once. The input for sequencing was peripheral blood, taken on day 0 of AZD1222 vaccination. These receptors came from an adult in good health.

In DNA, the CDR3 is TGCAGTGCTAGTCAGAGGGAGGGCCCCGGGGAGCTGTTTTTT. The encoded protein is CSASQREGPGELFF. The V and J genes are TRBV20-1 and TRBJ2-2, with 7 nucleotides matching TRBD2. The V segment lost 3 bases and the J segment 6 bases; nucleotides outside the gene matches: 7. The germline V gene has CDR1 DFQATT and CDR2 SNEGSKA (reference sequence). The CDR3 loop spans 14 amino acids.

Concerning this clone itself: Different DNA sequences within this sample yield the same CDR3. The chain is built from TRBV6-5 and TRBJ2-3, with 8 positions matching TRBD2. Germline CDR1 is MNHEY and CDR2 is SVGAGI. V dropped 2 bases and J dropped 1; count of bases not matched to a gene: 2. CDR3 length equals 15 residues. The CDR3 DNA follows: TGTGCCAGCAGTTACGCGGGAGGTGGCACAGATACGCAGTATTTT. Its translation is CASSYAGGGTDTQYF.

In this sample, this clone turned up a few times. This chain connects TRBV27 to TRBJ2-5; 12 nucleotides agree with TRBD2. Germline V gene data show CDR1 as MNHEY and CDR2 as SMNVEV (reference sequence). The junction had 4 bases not matched to a gene; V was cut back by 4 bases and J by 1 base. The CDR3 runs 16 residues. The CDR3 loop reads CASSYGLAGIQETQYF. The CDR3 nucleotides are TGTGCCAGCAGTTACGGACTAGCGGGGATCCAAGAGACCCAGTACTTC.